A selection of T cell receptor beta chains follows, all from one sample in a study of blood T cells in healthy people across ages. TCRdb recomputed calls from the 5' RACE reads with MiXCR, one row per CDR3 protein. The top ten clones hold about 30% of a sample with about 320,000 distinct CDR3 sequences, less than 30% of them seen once. The sample comprised blood. These receptors were collected from a woman in her 70s in good health. CDR3s include the opening cysteine and the closing phenylalanine or tryptophan. A D gene is named only where the DNA matches it firmly. Clone size is stated in some rows and not others, as once, few, many or a class when expanded.

d_gene,v_gene,j_gene,abundance,CDR3nt,CDR3aa
.,TRBV19,TRBJ1-5,.,TGTGCCACTAGGCCGGGGGCGAATCAGCCCCAGCATTTT,CATRPGANQPQHF
TRBD1,TRBV29-1,TRBJ2-2,few,TGCAGCGTCAAACAGGGGACGAACACCGGGGAGCTGTTTTTT,CSVKQGTNTGELFF
TRBD2,TRBV7-9,TRBJ2-7,few,TGTGCCAGCAGCGAGCGGGAGGCCCTCTACGAGCAGTACTTC,CASSEREALYEQYF
TRBD2,TRBV9,TRBJ2-1,few,TGTGCCAGCAGCCCAACTAGCGGAGTGACCAGAGGTGGATACAATGAGCAGTTCTTC,CASSPTSGVTRGGYNEQFF
.,TRBV11-2,TRBJ2-7,few,TGTGCCAGCAGCTTAGGTGCGCAGTCCTACGAGCAGTACTTC,CASSLGAQSYEQYF
TRBD2,TRBV12-3/TRBV12-4,TRBJ2-2,.,TGTGCCAGCGGGACTAGCGTTAACACCGGGGAGCTGTTTTTT,CASGTSVNTGELFF
.,TRBV24-1,TRBJ1-5,few,TGTGCCACCCCTGGGGGCCCACACTATAGCAATCAGCCCCAGCATTTT,CATPGGPHYSNQPQHF
.,TRBV5-1,TRBJ2-1,.,TGCGCCAGCAGCCCCATCTCCGACAGCTACGGGGGGCAGTTCTTC,CASSPISDSYGGQFF
.,TRBV5-1,TRBJ2-5,few,TGCGCCAGCAGCTTGGGCGGGACCGGGACTTACGAAGAGACCCAGTACTTC,CASSLGGTGTYEETQYF
.,TRBV2,TRBJ2-7,.,TGTGCCAGCAGAAAAATCGGGACTGAGACCTACGAGCAGTACTTC,CASRKIGTETYEQYF
.,TRBV3-1,TRBJ2-2,few,TGTGCCAGCAGTTGGCTAGTACCGAACACCGGGGAGCTGTTTTTT,CASSWLVPNTGELFF
TRBD2,TRBV28,TRBJ2-1,many,TGTGCCAGCAAGTTCCGGGGAGGGAGGGGAGCCCACAATGAGCAGTTCTTC,CASKFRGGRGAHNEQFF
TRBD2,TRBV29-1,TRBJ2-3,many,TGCAGCGTTGAAGGACTCGGACTAGCGGGAGATACAGATACGCAGTATTTT,CSVEGLGLAGDTDTQYF
TRBD1,TRBV28,TRBJ2-2,.,TGTGCCACCACCGACAGGGGAACCGGGGAGCTGTTTTTT,CATTDRGTGELFF
.,TRBV28,TRBJ2-5,.,TGTGCCAGCAAACCCAAAGAAAACCCGTCCACTCAGGTCGGATGGGAGACCCAGTACTTC,CASKPKENPSTQVGWETQYF
TRBD1,TRBV2,TRBJ2-6,.,TGTGCCAGCATATCCTGGGACAGGGTTTCTGGGGCCAACGTCCTGACTTTC,CASISWDRVSGANVLTF
TRBD1,TRBV29-1,TRBJ1-2,few,TGCAGCGTTGACCTCGGGACAGGGTATGGCTACACCTTC,CSVDLGTGYGYTF
.,TRBV6-2/TRBV6-3,TRBJ2-6,.,TGTGCCAGCATCGCAGGGTCCTTGGGGGCCAACGTCCTGACTTTC,CASIAGSLGANVLTF
TRBD2,TRBV20-1,TRBJ2-1,many,TGCAGTGCTAGTCTCCCCGGGACTAGCGGCGAGCAGTTCTTC,CSASLPGTSGEQFF
.,TRBV28,TRBJ2-7,many,TGTGCCAGCAGTACCCCGGGACAAAAGAACGAGCAGTACTTC,CASSTPGQKNEQYF
TRBD1,TRBV7-9,TRBJ2-1,few,TGTGCCAGCAGCCAAATTACAGGGGGCCGACTGTTCTTC,CASSQITGGRLFF
.,TRBV29-1,TRBJ2-2,.,TGCAGCGTTTTGAGGGCGGGCAAGAACACCGGGGAGCTGTTTTTT,CSVLRAGKNTGELFF
.,TRBV20-1,TRBJ2-1,.,TGCAGTGCTGGGGGGGGCCTAGCTGGTCATGAGCAGTTCTTC,CSAGGGLAGHEQFF
TRBD2,TRBV2,TRBJ2-3,many,TGTGCCAGCAGCCCGACTAGCGGGAGCGGTTGGGATACGCAGTATTTT,CASSPTSGSGWDTQYF
TRBD1,TRBV28,TRBJ2-5,.,TGTGCCAGCAGTTTTTTCCGGACAGGGGAAGAGACCCAGTACTTC,CASSFFRTGEETQYF
.,TRBV28,TRBJ2-1,few,TGTGCCAGCAGTCCACCGGGGGGCAGGGGGGGCAATGAGCAGTTCTTC,CASSPPGGRGGNEQFF
.,TRBV6-6,TRBJ2-5,few,TGTGCCAGCAGGGTAGCGGACGAGACCCAGTACTTC,CASRVADETQYF
.,TRBV12-3/TRBV12-4,TRBJ2-7,.,TGTGCCAGCAGTTTAAAAAGTGAGGGCCCCCACGAGCAGTACTTC,CASSLKSEGPHEQYF
TRBD1,TRBV20-1,TRBJ1-1,.,TGCAGTGCTCGGGGACAGGGGGAAACTGAAGCTTTCTTT,CSARGQGETEAFF
.,TRBV6-5,TRBJ2-1,.,TGTGCCAGCAAAACGGAGAGCTCCTACAATGAGCAGTTCTTC,CASKTESSYNEQFF
.,TRBV18,TRBJ2-6,few,TGTGCCAGCTCACCACCGTTACGGGGGAACTCTGGGGCCAACGTCCTGACTTTC,CASSPPLRGNSGANVLTF
TRBD1,TRBV5-6,TRBJ2-5,.,TGTGCCAGCAGCTACAGGGGCCCACGGTGGGTAGAGACCCAGTACTTC,CASSYRGPRWVETQYF
.,TRBV7-2,TRBJ2-7,.,TGTGCCAGCAGCTTAGCCTCCAGCGAAATTTATTACGAGCAGTACTTC,CASSLASSEIYYEQYF
TRBD2,TRBV2,TRBJ2-5,few,TGTGCCAGCTATGAGCGGGAGGGCAAAGAGACCCAGTACTTC,CASYEREGKETQYF
.,TRBV9,TRBJ1-1,.,TGTGCCAGCAGCGTAGACCCCTCCGGGACACTGAACACTGAAGCTTTCTTT,CASSVDPSGTLNTEAFF
TRBD1,TRBV29-1,TRBJ2-7,few,TGCAGCGTTAGGACAGGGTCCCCTTCCTACGAGCAGTACTTC,CSVRTGSPSYEQYF
.,TRBV5-6,TRBJ2-7,many,TGTGCCAGCAGCTTGACCAAAGGCGAGCAGTACTTC,CASSLTKGEQYF
.,TRBV7-9,TRBJ2-1,.,TGTGCCAGCAGCCCCATGAACAATGAGCAGTTCTTC,CASSPMNNEQFF
.,TRBV7-2,TRBJ2-6,few,TGTGCCAGCAGCTACAGGGGGGGCTTTGGGGCCAACGTCCTGACTTTC,CASSYRGGFGANVLTF
TRBD1,TRBV6-5,TRBJ2-1,.,TGTGCCAGCAGTTACTCTCCAGGACAGGCTAACAATGAGCAGTTCTTC,CASSYSPGQANNEQFF
.,TRBV20-1,TRBJ2-7,.,TGCAGTGCTAGACTCTGGAACAACGAGCAGTGCTTC,CSARLWNNEQCF
.,TRBV4-1,TRBJ2-1,.,TGCGCCAGCAGCCTTAGAGGAACCTCCCGGGACCTCTTTGGCAATGAGCAGTTCTTC,CASSLRGTSRDLFGNEQFF
.,TRBV5-1,TRBJ2-2,few,TGCGCCAGCAGCTTGACAGGGGACTCGGGGACCGGGGAGCTGTTTTTT,CASSLTGDSGTGELFF
.,TRBV6-1,TRBJ1-5,many,TGTGCCAGCAGTCTTACAGATAGCAATCAGCCCCAGCATTTT,CASSLTDSNQPQHF
.,TRBV7-9,TRBJ2-4,once,TGTGCCAGCAGCTTAGGCCTGTACCTAGCCAAAAACATTCAGTACTTC,CASSLGLYLAKNIQYF